The present TCR beta chain was sequenced within a study of Graves' ophthalmopathy and Graves' hyperthyroidism. Notes on the study in general: Clonotypes were expanded in thyroid at above 0.001 frequency, and most also appeared in blood.

The authors amplified TCR beta CDR3 regions, and they did so from RNA transcripts for repertoire sequencing. The first round was an RT-PCR with HTBI primers, and the second round was a multiplex PCR. TCRdb fed the multiplex PCR reads into MiXCR, producing one record per CDR3 protein. Of some 380,000 distinct CDR3 sequences in the sample, roughly 15% are singletons; the top ten hold roughly 7%. With 3 bases removed from V and 0 bases from J, the gap between germline ends came to 12 bases. Per the germline V gene, CDR1 is LNHDA and CDR2 is SQIVND (reference sequence). The CDR3 totals 15 residues. Stable hyperthyroid donors showed no ophthalmopathy during 18 months follow-up. Orbital computed tomography and thyroid ultrasound, along with TRAb, serum thyroxine and clinical symptoms, underpinned diagnosis. A word on this clonotype: Its target is unknown.

The V gene is TRBV19, the J gene TRBJ2-7, with a possible D match to TRBD2 (6 bases). The sample comprised peripheral blood. This TCR derives from a woman between 18 and 29 years old with stable Graves' hyperthyroidism. The CDR3 reads CASSIGGYGSYEQYF. The CDR3 DNA reads as TGTGCCAGTAGTATCGGGGGTTATGGCTCCTACGAGCAGTACTTC. Complete variable domain (other parts from reference TRBV19 and TRBJ2-7): DGGITQSPKYLFRKEGQNVTLSCEQNLNHDAMYWYRQDPGQGLRLIYYSQIVNDFQKGDIAEGYSVSREKKESFPLTVTSAQKNPTAFYLCASSIGGYGSYEQYFGPGTRLTVT.